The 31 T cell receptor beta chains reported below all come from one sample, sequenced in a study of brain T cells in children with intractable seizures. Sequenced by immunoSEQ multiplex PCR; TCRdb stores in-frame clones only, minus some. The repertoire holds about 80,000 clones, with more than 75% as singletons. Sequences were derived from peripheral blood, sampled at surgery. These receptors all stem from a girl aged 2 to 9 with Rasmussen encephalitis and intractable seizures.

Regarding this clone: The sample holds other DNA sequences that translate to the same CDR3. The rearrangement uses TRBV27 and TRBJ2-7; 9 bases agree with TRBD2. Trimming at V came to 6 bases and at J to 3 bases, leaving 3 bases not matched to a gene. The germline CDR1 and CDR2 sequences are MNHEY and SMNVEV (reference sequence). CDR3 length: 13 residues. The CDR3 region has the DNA TGTGCCAGCAGCCTGACTAGCGGCTACGAGCAGTACTTC. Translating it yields CASSLTSGYEQYF.

The CDR3 reads CASSFQSRADTQYF. CDR3 nucleotide sequence: TGTGCCAGCAGTTTTCAGTCTCGCGCAGATACGCAGTATTTT. This sequence joins TRBV27 and TRBJ2-3; D not certain. The germline CDR1 and CDR2 sequences are MNHEY and SMNVEV (reference sequence). This CDR3 comprises 14 residues. The V end lost 3 bases, the J end lost 4 bases, and 11 bases lay between the germline ends.

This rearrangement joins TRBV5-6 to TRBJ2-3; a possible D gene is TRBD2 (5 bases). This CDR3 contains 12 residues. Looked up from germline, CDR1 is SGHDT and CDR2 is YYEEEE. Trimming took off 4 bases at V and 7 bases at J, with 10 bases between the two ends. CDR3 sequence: CASSGELNTQYF. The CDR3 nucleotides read TGTGCCAGCAGCGGGGAGCTTAATACGCAGTATTTT. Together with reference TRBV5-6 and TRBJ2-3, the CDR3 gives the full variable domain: DAGVTQSPTHLIKTRGQQVTLRCSPKSGHDTVSWYQQALGQGPQFIFQYYEEEERQRGNFPDRFSGHQFPNYSSELNVNALLLGDSALYLCASSGELNTQYFGPGTRLTVL.

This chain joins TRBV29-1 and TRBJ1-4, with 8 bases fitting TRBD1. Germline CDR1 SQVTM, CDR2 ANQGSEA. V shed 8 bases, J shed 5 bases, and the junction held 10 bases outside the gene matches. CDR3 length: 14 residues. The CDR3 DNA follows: TGCAGCATAACAAGGACAGGGAAGAATGAAAAACTGTTTTTT. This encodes CSITRTGKNEKLFF.

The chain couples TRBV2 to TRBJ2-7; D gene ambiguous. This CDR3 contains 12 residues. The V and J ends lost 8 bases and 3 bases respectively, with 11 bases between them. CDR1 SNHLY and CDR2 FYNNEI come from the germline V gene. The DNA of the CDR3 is TGTGCCAGCTTCGGTGGGATCTACGAGCAGTACTTC. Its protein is CASFGGIYEQYF.

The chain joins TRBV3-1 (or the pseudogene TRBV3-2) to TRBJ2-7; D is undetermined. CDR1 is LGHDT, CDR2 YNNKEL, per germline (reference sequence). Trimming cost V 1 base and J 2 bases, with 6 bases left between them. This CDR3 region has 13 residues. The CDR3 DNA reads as TGTGCCAGCAGCCAAGTAGGGCCCTACGAGCAGTACTTC. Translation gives CASSQVGPYEQYF.

In nucleotides, the CDR3 is TGTGCCAGCAGCTTATGGGCGAACCAGCCCCAGCATTTT. Amino acids: CASSLWANQPQHF. V gene TRBV11-2 combines with J gene TRBJ1-5; D is unresolved. CDR1 and CDR2 (germline): SGHAT, FQNNGV. With 2 bases removed from V and 7 bases from J, the gap between germline ends came to 9 bases. The CDR3 runs to 13 residues.

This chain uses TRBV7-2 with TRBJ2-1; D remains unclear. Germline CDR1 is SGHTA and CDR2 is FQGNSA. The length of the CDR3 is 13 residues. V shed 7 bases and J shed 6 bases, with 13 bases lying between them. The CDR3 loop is CASTSWEGNEQFF. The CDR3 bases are TGTGCCAGCACCAGCTGGGAAGGCAATGAGCAGTTCTTC.

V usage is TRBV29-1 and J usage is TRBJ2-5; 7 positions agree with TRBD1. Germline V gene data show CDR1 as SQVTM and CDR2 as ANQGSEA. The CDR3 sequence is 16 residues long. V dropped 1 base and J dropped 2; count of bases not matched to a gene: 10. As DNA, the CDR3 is TGCAGCGTTGAAGGTGGGACAGCAGAAGATCAAGAGACCCAGTACTTC. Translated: CSVEGGTAEDQETQYF.

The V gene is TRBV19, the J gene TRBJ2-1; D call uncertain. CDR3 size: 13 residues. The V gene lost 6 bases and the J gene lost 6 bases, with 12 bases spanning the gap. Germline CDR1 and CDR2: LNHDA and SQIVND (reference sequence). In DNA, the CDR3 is TGTGCCAGTAGCGTTCCAGCCCCCAATGAGCAGTTCTTC. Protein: CASSVPAPNEQFF.

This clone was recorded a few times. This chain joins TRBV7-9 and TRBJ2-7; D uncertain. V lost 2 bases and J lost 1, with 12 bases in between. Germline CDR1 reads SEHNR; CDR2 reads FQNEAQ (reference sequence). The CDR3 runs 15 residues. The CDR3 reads CASSLIRSNSYEQYF. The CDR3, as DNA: TGTGCCAGCAGCTTAATCAGAAGTAATTCCTACGAGCAGTACTTC.

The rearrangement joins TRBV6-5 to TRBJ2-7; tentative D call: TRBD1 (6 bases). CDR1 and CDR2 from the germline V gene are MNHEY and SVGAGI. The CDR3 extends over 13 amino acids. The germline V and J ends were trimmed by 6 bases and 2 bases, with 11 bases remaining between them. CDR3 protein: CASRPTGTYEQYF. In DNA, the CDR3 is TGTGCCAGCAGACCCACAGGGACCTACGAGCAGTACTTC.

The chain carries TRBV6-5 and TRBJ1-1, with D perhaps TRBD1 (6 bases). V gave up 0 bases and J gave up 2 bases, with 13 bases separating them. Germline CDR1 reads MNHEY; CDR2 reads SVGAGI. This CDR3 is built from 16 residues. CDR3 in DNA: TGTGCCAGCAGTTACTCAACAGGGAGGACCAACACTGAAGCTTTCTTT. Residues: CASSYSTGRTNTEAFF.

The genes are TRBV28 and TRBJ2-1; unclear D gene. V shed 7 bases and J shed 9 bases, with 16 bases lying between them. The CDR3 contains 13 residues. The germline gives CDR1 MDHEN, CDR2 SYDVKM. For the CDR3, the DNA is TGTGCCAGCACCAAAAAACGACATAGTGAGCAGTTCTTC. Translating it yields CASTKKRHSEQFF.

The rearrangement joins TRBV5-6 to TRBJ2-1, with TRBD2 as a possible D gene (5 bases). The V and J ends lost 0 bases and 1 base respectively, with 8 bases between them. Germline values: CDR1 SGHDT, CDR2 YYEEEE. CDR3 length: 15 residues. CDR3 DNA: TGTGCCAGCAGCTTGGTGCGGGTTTCCTACAATGAGCAGTTCTTC. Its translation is CASSLVRVSYNEQFF.

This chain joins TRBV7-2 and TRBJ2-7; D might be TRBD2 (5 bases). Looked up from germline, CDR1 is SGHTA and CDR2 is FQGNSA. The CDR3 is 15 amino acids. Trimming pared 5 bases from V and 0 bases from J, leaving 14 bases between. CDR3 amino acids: CASSPVATFSYEQYF. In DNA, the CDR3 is TGTGCCAGCAGCCCTGTAGCGACTTTCTCCTACGAGCAGTACTTC.

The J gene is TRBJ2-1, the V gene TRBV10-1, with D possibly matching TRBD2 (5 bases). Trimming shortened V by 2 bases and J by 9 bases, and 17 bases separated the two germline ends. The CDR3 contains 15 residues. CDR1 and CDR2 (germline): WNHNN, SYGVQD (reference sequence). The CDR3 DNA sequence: TGCGCCAGCAGTGAGCTGGCGGCTGACCGGGGTGAGCAGTTCTTC. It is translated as CASSELAADRGEQFF.

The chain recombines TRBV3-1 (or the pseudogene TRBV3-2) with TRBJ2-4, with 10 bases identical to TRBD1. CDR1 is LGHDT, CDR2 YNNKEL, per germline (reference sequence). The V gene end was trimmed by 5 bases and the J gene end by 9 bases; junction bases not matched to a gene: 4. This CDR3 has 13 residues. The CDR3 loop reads CASSSGTGVIQYF. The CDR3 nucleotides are TGTGCCAGCAGCAGTGGGACAGGGGTCATTCAGTACTTC.

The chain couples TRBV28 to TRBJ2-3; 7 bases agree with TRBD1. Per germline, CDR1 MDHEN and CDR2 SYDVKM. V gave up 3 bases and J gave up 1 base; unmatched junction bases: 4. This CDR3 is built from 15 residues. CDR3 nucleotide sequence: TGTGCCAGCAGTTTGACCGGGACAGGCACAGATACGCAGTATTTT. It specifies CASSLTGTGTDTQYF.

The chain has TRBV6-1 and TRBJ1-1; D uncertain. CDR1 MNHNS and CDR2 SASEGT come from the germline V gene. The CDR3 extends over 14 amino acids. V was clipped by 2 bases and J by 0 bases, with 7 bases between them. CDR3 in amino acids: CASSESQLNTEAFF. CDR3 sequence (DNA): TGTGCCAGCAGTGAATCGCAGCTGAACACTGAAGCTTTCTTT.

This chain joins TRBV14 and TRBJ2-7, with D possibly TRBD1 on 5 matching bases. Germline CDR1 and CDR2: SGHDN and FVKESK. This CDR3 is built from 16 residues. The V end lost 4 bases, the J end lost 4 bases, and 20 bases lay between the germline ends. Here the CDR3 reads CASSPRTTFGAYEQYF. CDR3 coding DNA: TGTGCCAGCAGCCCCCGGACCACCTTTGGGGCTTACGAGCAGTACTTC.

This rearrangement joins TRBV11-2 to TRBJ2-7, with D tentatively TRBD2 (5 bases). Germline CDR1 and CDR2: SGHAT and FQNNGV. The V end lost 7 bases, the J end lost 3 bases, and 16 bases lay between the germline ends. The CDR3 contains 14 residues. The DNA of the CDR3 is TGTGCCAGCACCCTAACAGCCGGGGTCTACGAGCAGTACTTC. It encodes CASTLTAGVYEQYF. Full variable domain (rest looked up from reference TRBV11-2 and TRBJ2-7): EAGVAQSPRYKIIEKRQSVAFWCNPISGHATLYWYQQILGQGPKLLIQFQNNGVVDDSQLPKDRFSAERLKGVDSTLKIQPAKLEDSAVYLCASTLTAGVYEQYFGPGTRLTVT.

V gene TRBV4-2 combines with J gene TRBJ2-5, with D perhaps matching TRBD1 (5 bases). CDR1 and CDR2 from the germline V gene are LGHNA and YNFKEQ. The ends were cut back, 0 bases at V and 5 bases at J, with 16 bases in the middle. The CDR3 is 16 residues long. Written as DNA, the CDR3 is TGTGCCAGCAGCCAAGAGCCCTATACAGGTGGGGAGACCCAGTACTTC. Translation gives CASSQEPYTGGETQYF.

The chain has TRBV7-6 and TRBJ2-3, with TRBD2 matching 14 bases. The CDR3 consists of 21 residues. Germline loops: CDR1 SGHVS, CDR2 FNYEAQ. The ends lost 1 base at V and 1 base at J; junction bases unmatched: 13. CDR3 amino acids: CASSLVAGTSGSSIGTDTQYF. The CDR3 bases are TGTGCCAGCAGCTTAGTCGCGGGGACTAGCGGGAGTAGTATTGGCACAGATACGCAGTATTTT.

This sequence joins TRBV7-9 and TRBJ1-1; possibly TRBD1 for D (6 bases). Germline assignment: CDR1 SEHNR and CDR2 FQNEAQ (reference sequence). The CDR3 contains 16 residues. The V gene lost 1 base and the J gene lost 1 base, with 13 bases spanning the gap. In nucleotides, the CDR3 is TGTGCCAGCAGCTTAGAACAGGGACGGGGGAACACTGAAGCTTTCTTT. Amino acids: CASSLEQGRGNTEAFF.

The CDR3 bases are TGTGCCAGCAGCTCACAGCGCCACAGAAAACTTGGGAACACCATATATTTT. Protein sequence: CASSSQRHRKLGNTIYF. The genes are TRBV7-3 and TRBJ1-3, with D uncertain. The CDR3 is 17 amino acids. Germline V gene lookup returns CDR1 SGHTA and CDR2 FQGTGA. Trimming removed 4 bases from V and 7 bases from J, with 23 bases in between.

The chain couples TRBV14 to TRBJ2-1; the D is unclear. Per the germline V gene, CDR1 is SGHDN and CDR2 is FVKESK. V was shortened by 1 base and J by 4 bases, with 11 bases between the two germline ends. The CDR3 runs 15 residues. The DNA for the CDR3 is TGTGCCAGCAGCCAAGGGGTTAGCCGTTACAATGAGCAGTTCTTC. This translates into CASSQGVSRYNEQFF. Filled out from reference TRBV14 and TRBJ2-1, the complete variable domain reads EAGVTQFPSHSVIEKGQTVTLRCDPISGHDNLYWYRRVMGKEIKFLLHFVKESKQDESGMPNNRFLAERTGGTYSTLKVQPAELEDSGVYFCASSQGVSRYNEQFFGPGTRLTVL.

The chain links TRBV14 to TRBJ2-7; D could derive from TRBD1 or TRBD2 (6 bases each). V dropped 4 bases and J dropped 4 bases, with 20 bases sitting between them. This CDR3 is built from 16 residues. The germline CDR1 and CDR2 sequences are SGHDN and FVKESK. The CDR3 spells CASSPSGARASYEQYF. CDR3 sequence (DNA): TGTGCCAGCAGCCCCTCGGGGGCACGAGCCTCGTACGAGCAGTACTTC.

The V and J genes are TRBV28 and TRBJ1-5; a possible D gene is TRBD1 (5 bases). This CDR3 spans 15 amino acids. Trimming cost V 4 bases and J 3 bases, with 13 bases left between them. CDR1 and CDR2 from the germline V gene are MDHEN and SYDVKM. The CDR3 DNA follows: TGTGCCAGCAGTTACATCACAGGCACCAATCAGCCCCAGCATTTT. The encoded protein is CASSYITGTNQPQHF.

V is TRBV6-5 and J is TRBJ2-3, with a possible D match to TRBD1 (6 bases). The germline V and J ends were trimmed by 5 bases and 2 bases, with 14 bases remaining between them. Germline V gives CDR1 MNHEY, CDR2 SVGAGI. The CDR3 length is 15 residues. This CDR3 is CASSRDRSLTDTQYF. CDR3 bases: TGTGCCAGCAGTCGAGACAGGTCCCTCACAGATACGCAGTATTTT.

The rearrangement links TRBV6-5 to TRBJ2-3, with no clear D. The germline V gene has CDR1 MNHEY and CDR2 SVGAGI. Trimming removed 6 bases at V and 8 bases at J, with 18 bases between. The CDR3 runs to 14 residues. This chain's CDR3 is CASRKGRLESTQYF. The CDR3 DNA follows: TGTGCCAGCAGAAAAGGCAGGTTGGAAAGTACGCAGTATTTT.